This T cell receptor (beta chain) was obtained from a study of T cell repertoires in cytomegalovirus infection (dated by TCRdb to the late 2010s). For the wider study: The peptide stimulations were aimed at well-studied HLA-B-restricted epitopes as well as recently identified HLA-C-restricted CMV epitopes, whose presentation resists viral immunomodulation. Donor HLA type was relevant to the analysis, as public TCR beta signatures indicated carriage of CMV infection together with the matching HLA type. What the authors observed across the whole study: Cumulative frequency of public TCR beta family members discriminated carriers of CMV infection plus the relevant HLA type in this cohort and an independent approximately 350-donor cohort. In the ex vivo response, HLA-C-restricted CMV-specific TCR beta clonotypes were dominant, and in two of eight donors the single most frequent clonotype came from this HLA-C-restricted group.

The sample holds one count of this clonotype. It lacks a known antigen. Per-nucleotide qualities are absent, and no much larger clonotype sits a single base away. One read amounts to weak evidence. The sequencer was an Illumina HiSeq 1500. TCRdb's own reprocessing of the public reads used fastp at Q25 and MiXCR and kept productive beta chains. Each CDR3 protein appears once, grouped with its most common genes and DNA. For this sample the table gives 830,000 or so distinct CDR3 sequences, of which around a third were detected only once. The ten top clones hold around 12% of the sample. The CDR3 runs 15 amino acids, cysteine and phenylalanine included. Only CDR3 DNA is held: 45 bases, read in frame from base 1. V is pruned by 0 bases and J by 4 bases, leaving 6 bases of the junction without a gene match. CDR1 SGDLS and CDR2 YYNGEE were looked up in the germline V gene. This specimen's treatment or condition label, per the study, means: in vitro stimulation with specific CMV peptide epitopes to enrich CMV-specific T cells.

The TCR was taken from a human donor in good health (CMV status not recorded). Some clones in this sample may be carry-over from other donors' samples. The chain is encoded by TRBV9 joined to TRBJ1-2; 7 central bases correspond to TRBD1. The sample here was cultured CD8+ T cells from PBMCs, taken from culture after CMV antigen stimulation. The CDR3 protein is CASSVGDRTPYGYTF. The sequenced DNA is TGTGCCAGCAGCGTAGGGGACAGAACGCCCTATGGCTACACCTTC.